This T cell receptor (beta chain) is from a study of T cell responses to AZD1222 COVID-19 vaccine. For the study at large: Second-dose recipients at about 4 or about 12 weeks were treated as one pooled group. Findings of the study overall: The sample set comprised mostly white British donors with more females, and clonal diversity was possibly underestimated. Among spike-specific TCRs, nearly half reportedly target unmutated variant regions. It was only a handful of AZD1222 recipients who were seropositive at baseline.

Germline V gene lookup returns CDR1 SGDLS and CDR2 YYNGEE. This CDR3 region has 14 residues. Trimming took off 3 bases at V and 13 bases at J, with 19 bases between the two ends. Profiling relied on immunoSEQ multiplex PCR, and the TCRdb table lists in-frame clones only, not all of them. The data show more than 85,000 clones, around 90% seen once. Points on this clone: Antigen specificity is unknown.

The chain is built from TRBV9 and TRBJ1-4; no clear D gene. The clonotype was recovered from an adult in good health. The sample consisted of peripheral blood, taken on day 0 of AZD1222 vaccination. CDR3 sequence reads: CASSGTFEGNGLFF. The DNA for the CDR3 is TGTGCCAGCAGCGGAACATTCGAGGGAAATGGACTGTTTTTT.